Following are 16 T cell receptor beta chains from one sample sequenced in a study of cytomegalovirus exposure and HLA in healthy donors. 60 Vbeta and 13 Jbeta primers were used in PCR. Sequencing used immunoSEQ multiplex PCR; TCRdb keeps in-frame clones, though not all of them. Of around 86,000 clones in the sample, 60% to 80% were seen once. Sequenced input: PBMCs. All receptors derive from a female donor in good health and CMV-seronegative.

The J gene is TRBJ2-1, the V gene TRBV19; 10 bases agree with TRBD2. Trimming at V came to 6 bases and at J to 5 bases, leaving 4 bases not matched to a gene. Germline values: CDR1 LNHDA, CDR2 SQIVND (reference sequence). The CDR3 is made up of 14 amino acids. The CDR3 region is CASSLSGGNNEQFF. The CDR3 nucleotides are TGTGCCAGTAGCCTTAGCGGGGGGAACAATGAGCAGTTCTTC.

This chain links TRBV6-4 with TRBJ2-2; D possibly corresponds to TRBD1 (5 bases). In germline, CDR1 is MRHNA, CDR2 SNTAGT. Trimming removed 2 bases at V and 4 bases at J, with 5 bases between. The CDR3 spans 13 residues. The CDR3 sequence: CASSDQGTGELFF. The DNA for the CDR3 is TGTGCCAGCAGTGACCAGGGCACCGGGGAGCTGTTTTTT.

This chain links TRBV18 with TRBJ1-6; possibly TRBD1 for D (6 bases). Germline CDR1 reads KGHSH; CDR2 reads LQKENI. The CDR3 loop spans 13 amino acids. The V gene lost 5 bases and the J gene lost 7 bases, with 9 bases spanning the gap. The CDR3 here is CASSAGANSPLHF. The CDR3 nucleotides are TGTGCCAGCTCAGCAGGGGCGAATTCACCCCTCCACTTT.

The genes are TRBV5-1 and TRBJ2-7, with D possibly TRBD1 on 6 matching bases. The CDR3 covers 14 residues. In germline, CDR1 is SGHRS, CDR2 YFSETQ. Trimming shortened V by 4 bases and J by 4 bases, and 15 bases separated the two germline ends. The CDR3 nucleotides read TGCGCCAGCAGCCCGGACAGTCCATCATACGAGCAGTACTTC. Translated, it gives CASSPDSPSYEQYF.

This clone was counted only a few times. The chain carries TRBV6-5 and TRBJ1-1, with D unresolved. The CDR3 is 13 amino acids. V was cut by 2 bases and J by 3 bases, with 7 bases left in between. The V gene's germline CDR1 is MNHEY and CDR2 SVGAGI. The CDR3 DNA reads TGTGCCAGCAGTTACGAGGAGGACACTGAAGCTTTCTTT. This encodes CASSYEEDTEAFF.

The CDR3 reads CASSHDRVGPQHF. Here the CDR3 DNA reads TGTGCCAGCAGCCACGACAGGGTAGGGCCCCAGCATTTT. The J gene is TRBJ1-5, the V gene TRBV14, with 7 bases matching TRBD1. Germline V gene data show CDR1 as SGHDN and CDR2 as FVKESK. The CDR3 has 13 amino acids. Germline trimming cut 3 bases from V and 9 bases from J; bases unmatched to any gene: 5.

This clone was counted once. The CDR3 DNA is TGTGCCAGCAGTCCGCGGACAGGGACCTCCTACGAGCAGTACTTC. Residues: CASSPRTGTSYEQYF. The gene calls are TRBV27 and TRBJ2-7; 8 bases match TRBD1. This CDR3 is 15 amino acids long. Trimming cost V 5 bases and J 0 bases; bases outside gene matches: 6. CDR1 and CDR2 from the germline V gene are MNHEY and SMNVEV (reference sequence).

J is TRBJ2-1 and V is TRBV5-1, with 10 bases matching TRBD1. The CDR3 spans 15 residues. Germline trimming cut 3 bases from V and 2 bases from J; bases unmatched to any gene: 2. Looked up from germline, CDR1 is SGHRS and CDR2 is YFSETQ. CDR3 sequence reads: CASSSGTGAYNEQFF. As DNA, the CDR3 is TGCGCCAGCAGCTCCGGGACAGGGGCCTACAATGAGCAGTTCTTC.

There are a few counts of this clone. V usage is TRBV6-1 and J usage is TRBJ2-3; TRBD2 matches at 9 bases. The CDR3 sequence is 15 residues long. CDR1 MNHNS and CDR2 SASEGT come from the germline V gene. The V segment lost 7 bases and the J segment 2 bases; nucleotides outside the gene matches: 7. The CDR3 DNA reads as TGTGCCAGCATGGCACTAGCGGGCCCCACAGATACGCAGTATTTT. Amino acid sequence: CASMALAGPTDTQYF.

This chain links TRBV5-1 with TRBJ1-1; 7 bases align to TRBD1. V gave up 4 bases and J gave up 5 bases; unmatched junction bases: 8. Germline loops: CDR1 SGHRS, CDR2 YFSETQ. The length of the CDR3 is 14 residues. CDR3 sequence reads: CASSIGTAKTEAFF. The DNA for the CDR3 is TGCGCCAGCAGCATCGGGACAGCGAAGACTGAAGCTTTCTTT. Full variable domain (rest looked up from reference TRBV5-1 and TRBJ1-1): KAGVTQTPRYLIKTRGQQVTLSCSPISGHRSVSWYQQTPGQGLQFLFEYFSETQRNKGNFPGRFSGRQFSNSRSEMNVSTLELGDSALYLCASSIGTAKTEAFFGQGTRLTVV.

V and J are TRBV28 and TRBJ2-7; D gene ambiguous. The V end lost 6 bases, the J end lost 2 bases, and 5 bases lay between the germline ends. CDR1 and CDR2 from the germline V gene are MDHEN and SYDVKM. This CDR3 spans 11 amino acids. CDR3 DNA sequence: TGTGCCAGCAGCCCCGCCTACGAGCAGTACTTC. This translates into CASSPAYEQYF.

The CDR3 loop is CASSTGGAGNQPQHF. In nucleotides, the CDR3 is TGTGCCAGCAGCACAGGGGGCGCCGGCAATCAGCCCCAGCATTTT. The rearrangement links TRBV28 to TRBJ1-5, with 9 bases aligning to TRBD1. Germline-derived CDR1 and CDR2 are MDHEN and SYDVKM. Unmatched junction bases numbered 5, after V lost 6 bases and J lost 2 bases. This CDR3 comprises 15 residues.

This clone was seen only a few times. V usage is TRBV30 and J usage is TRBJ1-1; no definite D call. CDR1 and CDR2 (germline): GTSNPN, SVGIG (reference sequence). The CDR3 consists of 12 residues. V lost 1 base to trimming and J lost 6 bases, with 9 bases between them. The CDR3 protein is CAWSATSPEAFF. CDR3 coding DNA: TGTGCCTGGAGTGCGACAAGTCCTGAAGCTTTCTTT.

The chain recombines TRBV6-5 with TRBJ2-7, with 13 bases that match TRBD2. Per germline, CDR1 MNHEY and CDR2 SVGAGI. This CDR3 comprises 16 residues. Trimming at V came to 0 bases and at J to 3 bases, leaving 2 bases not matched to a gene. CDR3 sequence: CASSYSGLAGNYEQYF. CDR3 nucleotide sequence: TGTGCCAGCAGTTACTCGGGACTAGCGGGGAACTACGAGCAGTACTTC.

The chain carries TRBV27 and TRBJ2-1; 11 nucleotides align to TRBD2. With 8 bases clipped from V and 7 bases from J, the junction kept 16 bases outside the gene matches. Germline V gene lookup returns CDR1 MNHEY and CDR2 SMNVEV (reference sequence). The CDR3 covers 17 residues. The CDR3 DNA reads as TGTGCCAGCGGGGAGATGGTAGCGGGAGGGCCGGTAAATGAGCAGTTCTTC. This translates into CASGEMVAGGPVNEQFF.

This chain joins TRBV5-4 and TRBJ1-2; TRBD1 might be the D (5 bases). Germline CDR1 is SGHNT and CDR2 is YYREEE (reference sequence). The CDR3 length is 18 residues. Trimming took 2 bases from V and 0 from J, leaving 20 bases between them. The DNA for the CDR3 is TGTGCCAGCAGCTTCGGTTCCCAGGGCAGCCTCACTAACTATGGCTACACCTTC. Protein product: CASSFGSQGSLTNYGYTF.